This TCR beta chain was documented in a study of beta chain features in type 1 diabetes. Study results and limitations: Researchers report that Type 1 diabetes patients had moderately but significantly shorter TCRB CDR3s across all four CD4+ subsets.

The investigators reverse transcribed all of the isolated RNA, so they sequenced expressed TCRB transcripts. Naive, central memory and regulatory T cell samples averaged approximately 3.5 million immunoSEQ reads each. Profiling relied on immunoSEQ multiplex PCR, and the TCRdb table lists in-frame clones only, not all of them. The sample holds hundreds of thousands of clones, over 11% seen once. V gave up 3 bases and J gave up 6 bases, with 11 bases separating them. The CDR3 has 13 residues. Germline CDR1 MDHEN, CDR2 SYDVKM. The purity of all sorted populations exceeded 98%. This clone showed up just a few times. What it recognizes is unknown.

This receptor was identified in a man aged 18 to 29 with type 1 diabetes. The sequencing input was naive CD4+ T cells from blood. This sequence joins TRBV28 and TRBJ1-2, with a tentative D call TRBD1 (5 bases). Here the CDR3 reads CASSLKGADGYTF. CDR3 in DNA: TGTGCCAGCAGTTTGAAAGGGGCGGATGGCTACACCTTC.